This T cell receptor beta chain is from a study of T cell repertoires in cytomegalovirus infection. Across the study: Carrying CMV and the relevant HLA type showed in public TCR beta signatures. Study outcomes and limitations: Identification of carriers of CMV plus the relevant HLA was performed using cumulative public TCR beta family frequency. HLA-C-restricted TCR beta clonotypes specific for CMV led the ex vivo response.

TCRdb recomputed calls from the reads with MiXCR, one row per CDR3 protein. Among roughly 720,000 distinct CDR3 sequences listed, 35% were seen once. To note about this clonotype: Its target is not known.

This CDR3 is 14 amino acids long. The germline V gene encodes CDR1 SEHNR and CDR2 FQNEAQ (reference sequence). V trimming: 3 bases; J trimming: 4 bases; junction bases outside the gene matches: 2. Input material: PBMCs. The V and J genes are TRBV7-9 and TRBJ2-1, with 8 bases matching TRBD2. The TCR was taken from a human donor in good health (CMV status not recorded). Some clones in this sample may be carry-over from other donors' samples. The DNA for the CDR3 is TGTGCCAGCAGCTTCTTAGCGGGGTACAATGAGCAGTTCTTC. Protein: CASSFLAGYNEQFF.